This TCR beta chain was documented in a study of blood T cell repertoires in COVID-19. At the level of the study: Acute and convalescent COVID-19 specimens originated in the United States, Italy and Spain. The cDNA or gDNA used as material had been derived from T cells, B-cell-depleted T cells, or PBMCs.

Authors' data handling: Amplification of reference gene primers was used by the study to estimate nucleated cell counts. The protocol was immunoSEQ multiplex PCR, while the TCRdb copy is restricted to in-frame clones and leaves out a portion. Clonal size and the V and J genes are those of that table, whereas D and trimming came from the DNA. This sample has 200,000 to 250,000 clones, with about 86% found just once. There are a few counts of this clone. The CDR3 totals 17 residues. The germline V gene encodes CDR1 SGHRS and CDR2 YFSETQ. The V segment lost 3 bases and the J segment 2 bases; nucleotides outside the gene matches: 12.

The sequence derives from a man in his fifties with active or convalescent COVID-19. The chain is built from TRBV5-1 and TRBJ1-2; 8 bases fit TRBD1. Sequencing used peripheral blood. The CDR3: CASSWRDWGDRNYGYTF. The CDR3 DNA follows: TGCGCCAGCAGCTGGAGGGACTGGGGGGACAGGAACTATGGCTACACCTTC.